This T cell receptor (beta chain) derives from a study of human T cells and chemical hapten exposure (dated by TCRdb to the early 2020s). Notes on the research overall: For sensitization, 2% DPC in acetone was applied to an approximately 2 cm by approximately 2 cm area of upper inner arm skin. Patients additionally received weekly therapeutic DPC doses to the scalp throughout the roughly 25-week study period. Patch testing on the upper back used Finn chambers containing 0.01% DPC, with scoring done after 6 days according to International Contact Dermatitis Research Group standards. Peripheral blood TCR repertoire changes were tracked in vivo in alopecia patients during primary and secondary sensitization to the hapten diphenylcyclopropenone (DPC). The libraries were sequenced as a pool, and the TCR yield per sample differed mostly because of small variations in library volumes within the pool. Blood samples were taken from patients before sensitization (week 0) and at 2, 6 and about 24 weeks after DPC sensitization. Most of the patients in the cohort were female, and the cohort covered alopecia areata with under or over 50% scalp involvement, alopecia totalis and alopecia universalis. For TCR sequencing, blood came from 25 to 35 alopecia patients at anywhere from one to four time points (pre-sensitization, 2, 6 and 24 weeks).

The germline ends are 10 bases apart after V is trimmed by 7 bases and J by 0 bases. CDR1 MNHEY and CDR2 SVGEGT were looked up in the germline V gene. The cysteine opens and the phenylalanine closes a CDR3 of 14 amino acids. Only the CDR3 DNA is retained, 42 bases long and in frame from the first base. Results the study describes overall, beyond this receptor: DPC sensitization did not change the number of TCRs with a frequency above 1 in 1000, and there was no evidence of changes in global repertoire structure. Expanded TCRs formed significantly more large CDR3 similarity clusters than pre-sensitization or healthy control sets, consistent with antigen-driven responses. Repeated subsampling changed both the strength of the expansion versus patch-test correlation and the threshold at which that correlation became significant. The number of PT1 expanded TCRs positively correlated with patch test score, significant at thresholds 8, 16 and 32 but not 4. Because all patients had alopecia, a presumed autoimmune disease, the immune response of the patients might differ from that of healthy individuals.

As regards this clonotype: It has no known antigen specificity. Base-call qualities are not available, and no considerably larger clone is one nucleotide away.

The library came from RACE. For sequencing, a NextSeq 500 was employed. During library preparation, unique molecular identifiers were attached to individual cDNA molecules so that TCRs could be counted quantitatively and reproducibly. From each blood RNA sample, both TCR alpha and TCR beta chains were sequenced. Regarding the original processing steps: The median number of TCRs per sample was roughly 100,000, ranging from roughly 23,224 to 700,000. The Decombinator software suite was used to annotate the V, J and CDR3 of the TCR reads. For PS versus PT1 abundance plots, all samples were subsampled to the same number of TCRs (28,000). TCRs were defined as expanded if absent before sensitization and observed at least eight times at the 2-week time point. TCRdb reanalyzed the raw reads on its own, using fastp at Q25 for trimming and MiXCR for clone calling, and kept in-frame beta chains. Identical CDR3 protein sequences are pooled into one entry, listed with their most common genes and DNA. The V and J calls reflect TCRdb's pipeline rather than the authors' work. Recorded for this sample are about 69,000 distinct CDR3 sequences; 10% of them occurred a single time. The top ten constitute around 6.8% of the sample.

The time point label of this sample denotes: patch test 2, 6 weeks after DPC sensitization. This specimen's treatment or condition label, per the study, means: therapeutic diphenylcyclopropenone sensitization with weekly scalp DPC. At each patch-test visit, blood was drawn before the patch test was applied. Patients were considered eligible if aged 18 to 70, diagnosed with alopecia and deemed suitable for DPC therapy, and patients were excluded if pregnant. Total RNA was extracted from unfractionated whole blood that had been collected in Tempus Blood RNA tubes. This TCR was recovered from a woman aged 45-65 years with alopecia areata. Some clones in this sample may be carry-over from other donors' samples. Sequenced material: whole blood, taken in connection with sensitization to the hapten diphenylcyclopropenone (DPC). The rearrangement joined TRBV6-2 or TRBV6-3 to TRBJ1-5; the D region possibly corresponds to TRBD1 (5 bases align). The DNA sequence follows: TGTGCCAGCACGAGGGGAAGTAGCAATCAGCCCCAGCATTTT. Its protein is CASTRGSSNQPQHF.